The 22 T cell receptor beta chains below all came from one sample that was sequenced in a study of CD8+ T cells in alopecia areata. Investigators isolated RNA and reverse transcribed it into cDNA to act as the sequencing template. Repertoires were generated with immunoSEQ multiplex PCR, while TCRdb's copy carries only in-frame clones and drops some. The data contain 120,000 or so clones, around 64% of them singletons. The material sequenced was CD4+ T cells sorted from blood. These TCRs come from a human donor in good health.

The chain joins TRBV23-1 to TRBJ2-7; tentatively, D is TRBD1 (6 bases). TRBV23-1 is designated an ORF whose function remains uncertain. CDR3 length: 15 amino acids. Trimming took 8 bases from V and 3 from J, leaving 20 bases between them. The CDR3 sequence: CASRLRRDNIYEQYF. In DNA form, the CDR3 reads TGCGCCAGCCGACTCCGACGGGACAACATCTACGAGCAGTACTTC.

V gene TRBV30 combines with J gene TRBJ2-4, with D possibly TRBD1 on 6 matching bases. The CDR3 is 13 amino acids. V was trimmed by 1 base and J by 4 bases, leaving 8 bases between them. Germline values: CDR1 GTSNPN, CDR2 SVGIG (reference sequence). The CDR3 DNA is TGTGCCTGGAGTGCGGACAGTAAAAACATTCAGTACTTC. Translated: CAWSADSKNIQYF.

The V gene is TRBV5-1, the J gene TRBJ2-1, with TRBD2 matching over 9 bases. Per germline, CDR1 SGHRS and CDR2 YFSETQ. The length of the CDR3 is 18 residues. The V segment lost 0 bases and the J segment 5 bases; nucleotides outside the gene matches: 12. Here the CDR3 DNA reads TGCGCCAGCAGCTTGGATGTAAGACTAGCGGATTTGAACAATGAGCAGTTCTTC. This codes for CASSLDVRLADLNNEQFF. Full variable domain (rest looked up from reference TRBV5-1 and TRBJ2-1): KAGVTQTPRYLIKTRGQQVTLSCSPISGHRSVSWYQQTPGQGLQFLFEYFSETQRNKGNFPGRFSGRQFSNSRSEMNVSTLELGDSALYLCASSLDVRLADLNNEQFFGPGTRLTVL.

This clone was seen a handful of times. This rearrangement joins TRBV18 to TRBJ1-5, with D hard to call. V lost 0 bases, J lost 0 bases, and 6 bases lay in between. Germline CDR1 KGHSH, CDR2 LQKENI. The CDR3 has 15 residues. CDR3 DNA: TGTGCCAGCTCACCACCTGATTATAGCAATCAGCCCCAGCATTTT. Its translation is CASSPPDYSNQPQHF.

This clone was recorded a few times. This chain links TRBV28 with TRBJ2-7; D unresolved. Deletions cut 6 bases from V and 3 bases from J, with 12 bases between. Looked up from germline, CDR1 is MDHEN and CDR2 is SYDVKM. The CDR3 runs 13 residues. The CDR3 sequence is CASSPQELYEQYF. The CDR3 bases are TGTGCCAGCAGCCCGCAGGAGCTCTACGAGCAGTACTTC.

This chain joins TRBV30 and TRBJ1-1; TRBD1 agrees at 7 bases. V was clipped by 3 bases and J by 5 bases; unmatched bases: 6. Germline V gene sequence: CDR1 GTSNPN, CDR2 SVGIG (reference sequence). This CDR3 comprises 13 residues. This CDR3 reads CAWSGQAVTEAFF. The DNA for the CDR3 is TGTGCCTGGAGCGGACAGGCTGTAACTGAAGCTTTCTTT.

The chain recombines TRBV29-1 with TRBJ2-5; possible D gene TRBD1, 6 bases. Germline-derived CDR1 and CDR2 are SQVTM and ANQGSEA. The CDR3 runs to 13 residues. V lost 5 bases, J lost 0 bases, and 10 bases lay in between. The CDR3 coding sequence is TGCAGCGTTCCAGGACAGTACCAAGAGACCCAGTACTTC. The encoded protein is CSVPGQYQETQYF.

V and J are TRBV29-1 and TRBJ1-2, with a weak D call TRBD1 (5 bases). Per germline, CDR1 SQVTM and CDR2 ANQGSEA. V was clipped by 0 bases and J by 8 bases, with 13 bases between them. CDR3 length: 13 amino acids. Here the CDR3 reads CSVEDRDRWGYTF. CDR3 bases: TGCAGCGTTGAAGATCGAGACAGATGGGGCTACACCTTC.

The genes are TRBV27 and TRBJ1-6; D gene ambiguous. Between the trimmed V and J ends, which lost 6 bases and 8 bases, there was a span of 14 bases. Germline V gene lookup returns CDR1 MNHEY and CDR2 SMNVEV (reference sequence). The CDR3 consists of 14 residues. CDR3 coding DNA: TGTGCCAGCAGCGGTTTGGTTTCCGATTCACCCCTCCACTTT. It translates to CASSGLVSDSPLHF.

The gene calls are TRBV29-1 and TRBJ1-1; D may be TRBD1 (5 bases). Germline lookup yields CDR1 SQVTM and CDR2 ANQGSEA. The V gene lost 7 bases and the J gene lost 1 base, with 13 bases spanning the gap. The CDR3 spans 13 residues. CDR3 nucleotides: TGCAGCGCAGGACACCCCCCGAACACTGAAGCTTTCTTT. Its protein product is CSAGHPPNTEAFF. Filled out from reference TRBV29-1 and TRBJ1-1, the complete variable domain reads SAVISQKPSRDICQRGTSLTIQCQVDSQVTMMFWYRQQPGQSLTLIATANQGSEATYESGFVIDKFPISRPNLTFSTLTVSNMSPEDSSIYLCSAGHPPNTEAFFGQGTRLTVV.

This clone showed up just once. The gene calls are TRBV2 and TRBJ2-4; D is possibly TRBD2 (6 bases). This CDR3 is 16 amino acids long. Germline lookup yields CDR1 SNHLY and CDR2 FYNNEI. V lost 0 bases to trimming and J lost 0 bases, with 9 bases between them. The CDR3 is CASSEARGLAKNIQYF. DNA for the CDR3: TGTGCCAGCAGTGAAGCGAGGGGACTAGCCAAAAACATTCAGTACTTC.

The V call is TRBV4-1, the J call TRBJ1-1; D gene ambiguous. The V and J ends lost 2 bases and 0 bases respectively, with 16 bases between them. Germline values: CDR1 MGHRA, CDR2 YSYEKL. This CDR3 comprises 17 residues. The CDR3 sequence: CASSQQDLVVLNTEAFF. CDR3 coding DNA: TGCGCCAGCAGCCAACAAGATCTGGTGGTTCTGAACACTGAAGCTTTCTTT.

The rearrangement uses TRBV5-6 and TRBJ2-7, with TRBD2 matching over 10 bases. Trimming removed 4 bases from V and 4 bases from J; junction bases left unmatched: 11. In germline, CDR1 is SGHDT, CDR2 YYEEEE. The CDR3 contains 16 residues. The CDR3 nucleotides are TGTGCCAGCAGCCCGATGACCACTAGCGGGGCTTACGAGCAGTACTTC. It specifies CASSPMTTSGAYEQYF.

The chain combines TRBV10-1 with TRBJ2-7, with TRBD1 matching 8 bases. Germline V lookup: CDR1 WNHNN, CDR2 SYGVQD (reference sequence). After removal of 3 bases from V and 0 bases from J, the junction contained 4 bases not matched to a gene. This CDR3 has 15 residues. DNA of the CDR3: TGCGCCAGCAGTGACACAGGACAGGGCTCCTACGAGCAGTACTTC. It codes for CASSDTGQGSYEQYF.

The chain links TRBV29-1 to TRBJ2-3; D is possibly TRBD1 (5 bases). Germline V lookup: CDR1 SQVTM, CDR2 ANQGSEA. This CDR3 comprises 13 residues. Trimming removed 6 bases from V and 5 bases from J, with 15 bases in between. The CDR3 reads CSVAVGAIDTQYF. The CDR3 bases are TGCAGCGTGGCGGTTGGGGCCATAGATACGCAGTATTTT.

This rearrangement joins TRBV11-2 to TRBJ2-4; tentatively, D is TRBD2 (5 bases). Between the trimmed V and J ends, which lost 5 bases and 12 bases, there was a span of 14 bases. Germline lookup yields CDR1 SGHAT and CDR2 FQNNGV. The CDR3 extends over 12 amino acids. This CDR3 is CASSVYSGPQYF. DNA for the CDR3: TGTGCCAGCAGCGTTTACAGCGGTCCTCAGTACTTC.

This clone was observed a handful of times. The rearrangement joins TRBV2 to TRBJ2-3; D gene unclear. The CDR3 contains 14 residues. Germline V gene lookup returns CDR1 SNHLY and CDR2 FYNNEI. V lost 6 bases and J 2 bases, leaving 12 bases between the germline ends. The CDR3 is CASRTYLTTDTQYF. In nucleotides, the CDR3 is TGTGCCAGCAGGACCTACCTGACCACAGATACGCAGTATTTT.

This clone was counted once. The gene calls are TRBV10-3 and TRBJ1-1; D not certain. Deletions cut 3 bases from V and 1 base from J, with 15 bases between. CDR1 is ENHRY, CDR2 SYGVKD, per germline. This CDR3 has 16 amino acids. CDR3 in amino acids: CAISEVRGRSNTEAFF. CDR3 bases: TGTGCCATCAGTGAAGTGCGGGGTAGGTCGAACACTGAAGCTTTCTTT.

The chain is built from TRBV5-4 and TRBJ2-5; 9 nucleotides line up with TRBD2. This CDR3 is built from 14 residues. V shed 2 bases, J shed 4 bases, and the junction held 3 bases outside the gene matches. The V gene's germline CDR1 is SGHNT and CDR2 YYREEE (reference sequence). CDR3 region: CASSLRRGGETQYF. CDR3 DNA sequence: TGTGCCAGCAGCTTACGGCGGGGGGGAGAGACCCAGTACTTC.

This sequence joins TRBV29-1 and TRBJ2-1; 7 positions match TRBD2. J gave up 10 bases and V 7 bases, and 4 bases lay outside the gene matches. Germline CDR1 is SQVTM and CDR2 is ANQGSEA. The CDR3 has 10 residues. The CDR3 protein is CSGLAAEQFF. In nucleotides, the CDR3 is TGCAGCGGACTAGCAGCCGAGCAGTTCTTC.

The rearrangement links TRBV5-1 to TRBJ1-4; D is unclear. The CDR3 spans 12 residues. V lost 4 bases to trimming and J lost 14 bases, with 15 bases between them. Germline V gene lookup returns CDR1 SGHRS and CDR2 YFSETQ. The CDR3 nucleotides read TGCGCCAGCAGCCCAGACTTCGACACGCTGTTTTTT. Its protein is CASSPDFDTLFF.

The J gene is TRBJ2-3, the V gene TRBV5-1; the D is unclear. Trimming pared 1 base from V and 3 bases from J, leaving 12 bases between. Germline values: CDR1 SGHRS, CDR2 YFSETQ. This CDR3 is built from 15 residues. The DNA of the CDR3 is TGCGCCAGCAGCTTGTCTCCCACTGGGACAGATACGCAGTATTTT. Protein sequence: CASSLSPTGTDTQYF.